This T cell receptor (beta chain) stems from a study of ipilimumab plus nivolumab after autologous stem cell transplantation. CDR1 and CDR2 (germline): SGHNT, YYREEE (reference sequence). Trimming stripped 4 bases from V and 5 bases from J, with 18 bases between. The CDR3 length is 15 residues. Method: immunoSEQ multiplex PCR; TCRdb's copy keeps in-frame clones and lacks some. The table has over 8,000 clones, about 78% seen once. This clone has a single count. Checkpoint therapy with ipilimumab 1 mg/kg began 14 to 28 days after transplant. The TCR sequence derives from a male donor with diffuse large B-cell lymphoma. The rearrangement uses TRBV5-4 and TRBJ1-1; D is uncertain. Sequences were derived from PBMCs, sampled in a trial of ipilimumab plus nivolumab as post-transplant consolidation. DNA of the CDR3: TGTGCCAGCAGCCTGGAGGTGGGAAGAGGAACTGAAGCTTTCTTT. Its translation: CASSLEVGRGTEAFF.